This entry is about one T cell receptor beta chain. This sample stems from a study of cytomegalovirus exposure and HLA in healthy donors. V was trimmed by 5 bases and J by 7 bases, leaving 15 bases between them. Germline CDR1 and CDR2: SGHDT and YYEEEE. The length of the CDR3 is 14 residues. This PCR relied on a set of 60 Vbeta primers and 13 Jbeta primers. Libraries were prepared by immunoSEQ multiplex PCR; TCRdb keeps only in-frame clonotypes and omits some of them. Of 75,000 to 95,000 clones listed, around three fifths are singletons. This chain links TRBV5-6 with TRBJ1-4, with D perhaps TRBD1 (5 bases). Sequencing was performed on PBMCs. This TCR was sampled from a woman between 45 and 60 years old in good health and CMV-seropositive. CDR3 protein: CASRSGTSSEKLFF. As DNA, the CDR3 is TGTGCCAGCAGATCCGGGACTTCGAGTGAAAAACTGTTTTTT.